This T cell receptor (beta chain) emerged from a study of cytomegalovirus exposure and HLA in healthy donors. Whole-study context: The approximately 120 validation repertoires, a later analysis reported, used the same platform as the 666 first-cohort repertoires. Study observations and caveats: The finding came from a later analysis; first-cohort TCR clusters tended to co-occur in the 95 to 150 validation repertoires.

The V end was cut by 6 bases, the J end by 4 bases, with 12 bases between. This CDR3 contains 14 residues. Germline lookup yields CDR1 MNHNS and CDR2 SASEGT. Only in-frame clones appear in the TCRdb table, and some are missing; sequencing was by immunoSEQ multiplex PCR. The sample has around 190,000 clones; roughly 88% are singletons. This clone was recorded only once. The antigen remains unidentified. Input material: PBMCs. The J gene is TRBJ2-2, the V gene TRBV6-1, with D perhaps matching TRBD1 (6 bases). The receptor was derived from a woman younger than 35 in good health and CMV-seronegative. Here the CDR3 DNA reads TGTGCCAGCAGGACAGGTTCTGGCACCGGGGAGCTGTTTTTT. Its protein product is CASRTGSGTGELFF.